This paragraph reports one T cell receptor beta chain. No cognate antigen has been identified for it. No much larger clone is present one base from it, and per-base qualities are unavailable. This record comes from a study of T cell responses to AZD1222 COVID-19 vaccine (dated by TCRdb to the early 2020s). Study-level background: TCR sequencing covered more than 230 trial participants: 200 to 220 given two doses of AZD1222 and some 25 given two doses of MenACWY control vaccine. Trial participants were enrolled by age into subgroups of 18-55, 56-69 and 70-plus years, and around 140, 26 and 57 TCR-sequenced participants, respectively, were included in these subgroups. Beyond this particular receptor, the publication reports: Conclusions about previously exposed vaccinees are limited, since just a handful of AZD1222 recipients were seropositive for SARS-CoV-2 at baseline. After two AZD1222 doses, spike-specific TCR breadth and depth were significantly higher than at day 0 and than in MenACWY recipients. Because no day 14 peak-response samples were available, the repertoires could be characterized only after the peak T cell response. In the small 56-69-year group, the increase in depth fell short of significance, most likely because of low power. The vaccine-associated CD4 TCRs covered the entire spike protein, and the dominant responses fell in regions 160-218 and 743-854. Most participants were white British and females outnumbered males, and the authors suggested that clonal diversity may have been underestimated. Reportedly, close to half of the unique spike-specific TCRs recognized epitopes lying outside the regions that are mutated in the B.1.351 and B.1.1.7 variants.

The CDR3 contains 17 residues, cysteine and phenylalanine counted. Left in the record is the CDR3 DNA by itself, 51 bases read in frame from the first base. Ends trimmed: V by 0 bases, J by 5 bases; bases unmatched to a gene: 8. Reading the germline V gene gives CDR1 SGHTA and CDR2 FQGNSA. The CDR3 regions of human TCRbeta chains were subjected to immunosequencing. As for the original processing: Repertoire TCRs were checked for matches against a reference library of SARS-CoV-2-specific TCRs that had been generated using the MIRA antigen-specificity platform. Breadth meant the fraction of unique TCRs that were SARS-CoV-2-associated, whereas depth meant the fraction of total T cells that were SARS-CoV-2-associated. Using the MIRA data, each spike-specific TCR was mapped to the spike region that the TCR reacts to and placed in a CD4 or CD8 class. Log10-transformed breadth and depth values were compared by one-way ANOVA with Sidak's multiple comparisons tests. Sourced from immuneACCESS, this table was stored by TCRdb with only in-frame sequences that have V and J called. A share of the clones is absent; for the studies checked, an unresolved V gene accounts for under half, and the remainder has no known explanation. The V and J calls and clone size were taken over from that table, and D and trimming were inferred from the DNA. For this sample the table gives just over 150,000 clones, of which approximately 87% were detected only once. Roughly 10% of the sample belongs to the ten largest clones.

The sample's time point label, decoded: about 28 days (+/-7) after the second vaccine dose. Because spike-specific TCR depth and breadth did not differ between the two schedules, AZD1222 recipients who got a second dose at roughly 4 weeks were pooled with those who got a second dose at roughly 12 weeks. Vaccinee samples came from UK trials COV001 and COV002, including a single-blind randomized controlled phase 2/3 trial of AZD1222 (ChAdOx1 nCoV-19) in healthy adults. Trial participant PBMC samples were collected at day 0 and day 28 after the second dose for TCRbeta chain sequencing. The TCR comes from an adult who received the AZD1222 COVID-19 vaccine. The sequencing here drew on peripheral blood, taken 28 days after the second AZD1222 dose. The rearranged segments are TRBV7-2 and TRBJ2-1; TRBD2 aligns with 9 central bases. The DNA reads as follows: TGTGCCAGCAGCTTAGCCTCCGGGGTAGCGGGAGACAATGAGCAGTTCTTC. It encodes CASSLASGVAGDNEQFF.